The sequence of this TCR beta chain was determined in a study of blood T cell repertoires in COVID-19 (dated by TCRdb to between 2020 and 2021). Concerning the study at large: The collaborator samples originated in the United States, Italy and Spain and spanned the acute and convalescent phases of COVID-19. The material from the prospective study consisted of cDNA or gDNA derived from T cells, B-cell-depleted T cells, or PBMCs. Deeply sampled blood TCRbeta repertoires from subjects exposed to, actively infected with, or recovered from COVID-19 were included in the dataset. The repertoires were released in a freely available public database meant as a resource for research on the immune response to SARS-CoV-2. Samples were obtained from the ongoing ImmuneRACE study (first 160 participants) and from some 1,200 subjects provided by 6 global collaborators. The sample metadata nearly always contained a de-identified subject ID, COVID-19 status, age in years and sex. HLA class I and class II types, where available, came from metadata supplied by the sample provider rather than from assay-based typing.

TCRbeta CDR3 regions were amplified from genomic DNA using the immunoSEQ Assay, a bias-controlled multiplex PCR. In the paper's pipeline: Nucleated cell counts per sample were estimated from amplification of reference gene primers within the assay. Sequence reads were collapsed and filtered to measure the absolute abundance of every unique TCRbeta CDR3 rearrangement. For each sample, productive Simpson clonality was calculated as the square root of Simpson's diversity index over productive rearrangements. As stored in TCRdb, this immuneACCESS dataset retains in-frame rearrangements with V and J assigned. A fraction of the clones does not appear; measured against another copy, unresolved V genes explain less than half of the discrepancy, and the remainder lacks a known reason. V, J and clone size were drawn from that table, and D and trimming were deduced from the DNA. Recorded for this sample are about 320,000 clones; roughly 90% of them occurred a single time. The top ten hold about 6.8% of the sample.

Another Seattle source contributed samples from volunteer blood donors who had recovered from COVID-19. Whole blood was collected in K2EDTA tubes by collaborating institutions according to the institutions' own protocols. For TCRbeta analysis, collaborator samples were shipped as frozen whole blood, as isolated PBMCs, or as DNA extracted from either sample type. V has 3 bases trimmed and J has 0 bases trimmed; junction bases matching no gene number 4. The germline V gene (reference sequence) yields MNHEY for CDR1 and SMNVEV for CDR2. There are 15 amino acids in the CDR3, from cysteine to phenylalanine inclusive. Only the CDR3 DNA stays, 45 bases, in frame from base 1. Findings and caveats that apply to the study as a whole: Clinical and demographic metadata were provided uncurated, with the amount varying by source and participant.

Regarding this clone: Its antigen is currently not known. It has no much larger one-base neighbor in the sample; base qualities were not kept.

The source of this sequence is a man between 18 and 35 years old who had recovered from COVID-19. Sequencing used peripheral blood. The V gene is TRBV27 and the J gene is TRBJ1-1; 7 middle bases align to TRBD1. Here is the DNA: TGTGCCAGCAGTTTGGAGGGGGCGGTGAACACTGAAGCTTTCTTT. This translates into CASSLEGAVNTEAFF.